These 32 T cell receptor beta chains were all obtained from the same sample, sequenced in a study of blood T cell repertoires in COVID-19. The data were produced by immunoSEQ multiplex PCR, yet TCRdb's version contains in-frame clones alone and is incomplete. The sample includes tens of thousands of clones, approximately 84% seen only once; the top ten take 25% to 30%. Sequencing was done on a sample of peripheral blood. These receptors came from a human donor in a cohort sampled during active COVID-19.

The chain uses TRBV7-9 and TRBJ2-1; tentatively, D is TRBD1 (7 bases). The CDR3 has 17 amino acids. Per the germline V gene, CDR1 is SEHNR and CDR2 is FQNEAQ (reference sequence). V dropped 1 base and J dropped 0 bases, with 13 bases sitting between them. Here the CDR3 reads CASSLGGRGASYNEQFF. In DNA, the CDR3 is TGTGCCAGCAGCTTAGGGGGCAGGGGGGCCTCCTACAATGAGCAGTTCTTC.

This chain joins TRBV28 and TRBJ2-7; tentative D call: TRBD1 (6 bases). From germline, CDR1 is MDHEN and CDR2 SYDVKM. The CDR3 has 14 residues. Trimming removed 5 bases from V and 5 bases from J, with 16 bases in between. CDR3 sequence: CASSMVQGLDEQYF. CDR3 DNA: TGTGCCAGCAGTATGGTACAGGGCCTCGACGAGCAGTACTTC.

V gene TRBV5-6 combines with J gene TRBJ2-1, with D possibly TRBD2 on 6 matching bases. Germline CDR1 is SGHDT and CDR2 is YYEEEE. Trimming left V 4 bases short and J 8 bases short, with 13 bases between. This CDR3 spans 13 amino acids. CDR3 amino acids: CASSMEGWHEQFF. DNA for the CDR3: TGTGCCAGCAGCATGGAGGGGTGGCATGAGCAGTTCTTC.

This clone occurred once. The CDR3 loop is CASSPNSGGAGETQYF. The CDR3 region has the DNA TGCGCCAGCAGCCCCAATAGCGGGGGGGCCGGGGAGACCCAGTACTTC. The chain couples TRBV5-1 to TRBJ2-5, with 11 bases that match TRBD2. The CDR3 consists of 16 residues. V was pared by 4 bases and J by 5 bases, with 10 bases of the junction left unmatched. In germline, CDR1 is SGHRS, CDR2 YFSETQ.

This clone occurred once. The chain uses TRBV4-1 and TRBJ1-5; possibly TRBD1 for D (6 bases). CDR1 and CDR2 (germline): MGHRA, YSYEKL. Trimming took off 1 base at V and 7 bases at J, with 17 bases between the two ends. This CDR3 contains 16 residues. The chain's CDR3 is CASSQASIQGRQPQHF. CDR3 DNA sequence: TGCGCCAGCAGCCAAGCGAGTATACAGGGCAGGCAGCCCCAGCATTTT.

The genes are TRBV14 and TRBJ2-1; 11 positions agree with TRBD2. This CDR3 is built from 20 residues. Germline CDR1 reads SGHDN; CDR2 reads FVKESK. Losses at the gene ends were 2 bases for V and 1 base for J; bases not matched to a gene: 13. In DNA, the CDR3 is TGTGCCAGCAGCCAAACCCGAAGACTAGCGGGGTCCCGGTCCTACAATGAGCAGTTCTTC. This gives the protein CASSQTRRLAGSRSYNEQFF.

CDR3 nucleotide sequence: TGTGCCATCAGTGAGCTTTCTCGACTAGCATCCGAGCAGTACTTC. As protein: CAISELSRLASEQYF. This rearrangement joins TRBV10-3 to TRBJ2-7, with 7 bases matching TRBD2. The germline V gene encodes CDR1 ENHRY and CDR2 SYGVKD. Losses at the gene ends were 2 bases for V and 6 bases for J; bases not matched to a gene: 10. The CDR3 loop spans 15 amino acids.

This clone was observed once. The chain links TRBV5-4 to TRBJ1-2, with a tentative D call TRBD1 (5 bases). Deletions cut 5 bases from V and 0 bases from J, with 14 bases between. The CDR3 runs to 15 residues. Germline values: CDR1 SGHNT, CDR2 YYREEE (reference sequence). CDR3 sequence reads: CASSYQGSPNYGYTF. In DNA, the CDR3 is TGTGCCAGCAGTTATCAGGGCTCCCCTAACTATGGCTACACCTTC.

This clone was observed once. This chain links TRBV7-2 with TRBJ2-3, with a tentative D call TRBD1 (5 bases). CDR3 length: 14 residues. Trimming took off 5 bases at V and 8 bases at J, with 17 bases between the two ends. Per germline, CDR1 SGHTA and CDR2 FQGNSA. The CDR3 nucleotides are TGTGCCAGCAGCCAGGGCCGGGCCCCCGGTACGCAGTATTTT. It encodes CASSQGRAPGTQYF.

This clone showed up just once. The same CDR3 is also encoded by other DNA sequences in this sample. The V gene is TRBV19, the J gene TRBJ2-2, with TRBD1 as a possible D gene (5 bases). Germline V gene lookup returns CDR1 LNHDA and CDR2 SQIVND (reference sequence). This CDR3 spans 14 amino acids. V was cut by 6 bases and J by 4 bases, with 12 bases left in between. The CDR3 sequence is CASRGTGVTGELFF. The CDR3 nucleotides are TGTGCCAGTAGGGGAACAGGAGTCACCGGGGAGCTGTTTTTT. The full variable domain, in which reference TRBV19 and TRBJ2-2 provide the parts outside the CDR3, is DGGITQSPKYLFRKEGQNVTLSCEQNLNHDAMYWYRQDPGQGLRLIYYSQIVNDFQKGDIAEGYSVSREKKESFPLTVTSAQKNPTAFYLCASRGTGVTGELFFGEGSRLTVL.

The chain has TRBV5-5 and TRBJ1-2, with a weak D call TRBD1 (5 bases). Per the germline V gene, CDR1 is SGHKS and CDR2 is YYEKEE (reference sequence). The CDR3 runs to 15 residues. Trimming cost V 1 base and J 6 bases, with 16 bases left between them. In nucleotides, the CDR3 is TGTGCCAGCAGCTTGTCGGCGTTAGGGGAAAATGGCTACACCTTC. Encoded protein: CASSLSALGENGYTF.

The chain employs TRBV15 and TRBJ1-4, with a weak D call TRBD1 (6 bases). The germline gives CDR1 LNHNV, CDR2 YYDKDF (reference sequence). There are 16 residues in the CDR3. Between the trimmed V and J ends, which lost 3 bases and 7 bases, there was a span of 18 bases. The DNA of the CDR3 is TGTGCCACCAGCAGGAGAGGTCAGGGGATGGGTGAAAAACTGTTTTTT. This gives the protein CATSRRGQGMGEKLFF. The variable domain in full, completed from reference TRBV15 and TRBJ1-4, reads DAMVIQNPRYQVTQFGKPVTLSCSQTLNHNVMYWYQQKSSQAPKLLFHYYDKDFNNEADTPDNFQSRRPNTSFCFLDIRSPGLGDTAMYLCATSRRGQGMGEKLFFGSGTQLSVL.

The chain employs TRBV29-1 and TRBJ2-1; weak D call: TRBD2 (6 bases). CDR1 and CDR2 (germline): SQVTM, ANQGSEA. The CDR3 is 13 amino acids. V lost 6 bases and J lost 7, with 16 bases in between. The CDR3: CSVSTAGNNEQFF. The DNA of the CDR3 is TGCAGCGTCTCCACGGCGGGGAATAATGAGCAGTTCTTC.

This clone was seen more than once but under ten times. The chain couples TRBV5-1 to TRBJ2-1; 9 nucleotides agree with TRBD1. The J segment lost 0 bases and the V segment lost 5 bases, leaving 3 bases of the junction unmatched. Germline CDR1 is SGHRS and CDR2 is YFSETQ. The CDR3 extends over 15 amino acids. The CDR3 loop is CASRGQGNSYNEQFF. The CDR3 DNA reads TGCGCCAGCAGGGGACAGGGAAACTCCTACAATGAGCAGTTCTTC. The full variable domain, with the rest looked up from reference TRBV5-1 and TRBJ2-1, is KAGVTQTPRYLIKTRGQQVTLSCSPISGHRSVSWYQQTPGQGLQFLFEYFSETQRNKGNFPGRFSGRQFSNSRSEMNVSTLELGDSALYLCASRGQGNSYNEQFFGPGTRLTVL.

This clone was detected a few times. The chain carries TRBV3-1 (or the pseudogene TRBV3-2) and TRBJ1-2; 7 nucleotides agree with TRBD1. Unmatched junction bases numbered 21, after V lost 7 bases and J lost 4 bases. Germline CDR1 and CDR2: LGHDT and YNNKEL (reference sequence). The length of the CDR3 is 18 residues. In DNA form, the CDR3 reads TGTGCCAGCACTTCCCACGAGGGCAGGGGGAAGGGGCGCTATGGCTACACCTTC. Protein product: CASTSHEGRGKGRYGYTF.

The CDR3 loop is CASRDREGSYNSPLHF. In DNA, the CDR3 is TGTGCCAGCAGGGACAGGGAAGGCTCCTATAATTCACCCCTCCACTTT. This rearrangement joins TRBV27 to TRBJ1-6, with TRBD1 matching 8 bases. Trimming at V came to 6 bases and at J to 0 bases, leaving 4 bases not matched to a gene. The CDR3 consists of 16 residues. The V gene's germline CDR1 is MNHEY and CDR2 SMNVEV (reference sequence).

The V and J genes are TRBV12-3 or TRBV12-4 and TRBJ1-1; tentatively, D is TRBD1 (5 bases). The CDR3 loop spans 13 amino acids. Trimming removed 7 bases at V and 0 bases at J, with 9 bases between. CDR3 nucleotide sequence: TGTGCCAGCAAGTCAGGGATGAACACTGAAGCTTTCTTT. This gives the protein CASKSGMNTEAFF.

In its sample, this clone was seen once. This chain connects TRBV9 to TRBJ2-7; 7 bases fit TRBD1. The junction had 2 bases not matched to a gene; V was cut back by 0 bases and J by 2 bases. CDR3 size: 14 residues. Germline V gene data show CDR1 as SGDLS and CDR2 as YYNGEE. The CDR3 spells CASSVGQGAYEQYF. The CDR3 DNA sequence: TGTGCCAGCAGCGTAGGGCAGGGGGCCTACGAGCAGTACTTC.

V is TRBV16 and J is TRBJ2-1; a weak D match, TRBD1 (6 bases). CDR3 length equals 13 residues. CDR1 KGHSY and CDR2 FQNENV come from the germline V gene. V shed 0 bases and J shed 14 bases, with 14 bases lying between them. This CDR3 reads CASSQSVWDKKFF. The DNA for the CDR3 is TGTGCCAGCAGCCAATCGGTATGGGACAAAAAGTTCTTC.

This chain connects TRBV2 to TRBJ2-5; D unclear. V was clipped by 2 bases and J by 1 base, with 8 bases between them. The CDR3 runs 14 residues. Germline assignment: CDR1 SNHLY and CDR2 FYNNEI. As DNA, the CDR3 is TGTGCCAGCAGTGAAAAGCACCGCCAAGAGACCCAGTACTTC. Residues: CASSEKHRQETQYF.

The chain joins TRBV6-5 to TRBJ2-2; D gene ambiguous. V was cut by 0 bases and J by 5 bases, with 7 bases left in between. CDR3 size: 14 residues. In germline, CDR1 is MNHEY, CDR2 SVGAGI. The CDR3 reads CASSYSSPTGELFF. CDR3 in DNA: TGTGCCAGCAGTTACTCATCCCCTACCGGGGAGCTGTTTTTT.

V usage is TRBV5-1 and J usage is TRBJ2-2; 8 bases are a match to TRBD1. V lost 4 bases to trimming and J lost 6 bases; unmatched junction nucleotides: 8. Germline-derived CDR1 and CDR2 are SGHRS and YFSETQ. This CDR3 comprises 15 residues. This CDR3 is CASSPEETGAGELFF. The CDR3 bases are TGCGCCAGCAGCCCGGAAGAGACAGGGGCCGGGGAGCTGTTTTTT.

The chain combines TRBV3-1 (or the pseudogene TRBV3-2) with TRBJ2-7; 8 bases match TRBD1. This CDR3 comprises 15 residues. Germline CDR1 and CDR2: LGHDT and YNNKEL (reference sequence). V was clipped by 1 base and J by 2 bases; unmatched bases: 4. CDR3: CASSQVWTGPYEQYF. DNA of the CDR3: TGTGCCAGCAGCCAAGTTTGGACAGGGCCCTACGAGCAGTACTTC.

This chain joins TRBV4-1 and TRBJ2-2, with a possible D match to TRBD1 (5 bases). The germline gives CDR1 MGHRA, CDR2 YSYEKL. V lost 3 bases and J lost 2, with 10 bases in between. The CDR3 has 15 amino acids. In DNA, the CDR3 is TGCGCCAGCAGCCAGAACAGGCTTAACACCGGGGAGCTGTTTTTT. This sequence encodes CASSQNRLNTGELFF.

The rearrangement links TRBV4-1 to TRBJ2-3; 13 bases are a match to TRBD2. CDR3 size: 17 residues. The trim removed 0 bases at V and 5 bases at J, leaving 5 bases unmatched. Germline loops: CDR1 MGHRA, CDR2 YSYEKL. Here the CDR3 DNA reads TGCGCCAGCAGCCAAGACACTAGCGGGGGGGCTGGAGATACGCAGTATTTT. Its protein product is CASSQDTSGGAGDTQYF.

This chain uses TRBV7-8 with TRBJ2-1; D possibly corresponds to TRBD1 (5 bases). Trimming shortened V by 6 bases and J by 14 bases, and 14 bases separated the two germline ends. The CDR3 extends over 11 amino acids. Germline lookup yields CDR1 SGHVS and CDR2 FQNEAQ. Here the CDR3 reads CASRLETVEFF. DNA for the CDR3: TGTGCCAGCAGACTTGAGACAGTAGAGTTCTTC. The whole variable domain, filled in from reference TRBV7-8 and TRBJ2-1, reads GAGVSQSPRYKVAKRGQDVALRCDPISGHVSLFWYQQALGQGPEFLTYFQNEAQLDKSGLPSDRFFAERPEGSVSTLKIQRTQQEDSAVYLCASRLETVEFFGPGTRLTVL.

In its sample, this clone was seen once. The chain has TRBV5-4 and TRBJ1-3, with a weak D call TRBD1 (5 bases). The CDR3 is 14 residues long. CDR1 SGHNT and CDR2 YYREEE come from the germline V gene (reference sequence). V was shortened by 1 base and J by 3 bases, with 8 bases between the two germline ends. The CDR3 DNA sequence: TGTGCCAGCAGCTTGCAGGGCCGTGGAAACACCATATATTTT. This gives the protein CASSLQGRGNTIYF.

The V and J genes are TRBV6-2 or TRBV6-3 and TRBJ2-6; TRBD1 matches at 7 bases. The CDR3 loop spans 17 amino acids. Looked up from germline, CDR1 is MNHEY and CDR2 is SVGEGT. The V gene end was trimmed by 5 bases and the J gene end by 0 bases; junction bases not matched to a gene: 7. The CDR3 loop reads CASSPRTGPSGANVLTF. The DNA for the CDR3 is TGTGCCAGCAGTCCCCGGACAGGCCCCTCTGGGGCCAACGTCCTGACTTTC.

V is TRBV7-9 and J is TRBJ2-7; D is unclear. Germline V gene sequence: CDR1 SEHNR, CDR2 FQNEAQ (reference sequence). Trimming removed 2 bases at V and 7 bases at J, with 18 bases between. The CDR3 length is 15 residues. CDR3 bases: TGTGCCAGCAGCTTATTTGTTGGAGCGCTACGAGAGCAGTACTTC. It codes for CASSLFVGALREQYF.

The gene calls are TRBV2 and TRBJ2-7, with 9 bases matching TRBD2. The germline V gene encodes CDR1 SNHLY and CDR2 FYNNEI. This CDR3 has 15 residues. V dropped 3 bases and J dropped 4; count of bases not matched to a gene: 7. The CDR3 reads CASSDRGGAAYEQYF. The CDR3 DNA sequence: TGTGCCAGCAGTGACCGCGGGGGGGCCGCTTACGAGCAGTACTTC.

The chain combines TRBV6-4 with TRBJ2-1, with D possibly TRBD1 on 5 matching bases. V was clipped by 1 base and J by 4 bases, with 11 bases between them. Germline CDR1 is MRHNA and CDR2 is SNTAGT. The CDR3 loop spans 15 amino acids. This CDR3 reads CASSDLAGMYNEQFF. CDR3 coding DNA: TGTGCCAGCAGTGACTTGGCAGGGATGTACAATGAGCAGTTCTTC.

The V and J genes are TRBV3-1 (or the pseudogene TRBV3-2) and TRBJ2-2; 8 nucleotides match TRBD1. Germline assignment: CDR1 LGHDT and CDR2 YNNKEL (reference sequence). V lost 1 base, J lost 5 bases, and 3 bases stayed unmatched. This CDR3 has 15 amino acids. DNA for the CDR3: TGTGCCAGCAGCCAAGTCCAGGGGGCGACCGGGGAGCTGTTTTTT. Its protein is CASSQVQGATGELFF.